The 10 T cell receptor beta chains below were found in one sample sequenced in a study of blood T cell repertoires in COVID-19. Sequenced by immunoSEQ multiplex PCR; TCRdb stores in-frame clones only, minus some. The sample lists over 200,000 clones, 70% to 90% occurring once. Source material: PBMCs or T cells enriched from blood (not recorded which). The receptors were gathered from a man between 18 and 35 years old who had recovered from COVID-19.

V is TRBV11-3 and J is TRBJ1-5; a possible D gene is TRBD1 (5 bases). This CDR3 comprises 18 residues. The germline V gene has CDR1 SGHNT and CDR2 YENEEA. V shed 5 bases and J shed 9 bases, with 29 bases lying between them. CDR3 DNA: TGTGCCAGCAGCCCCAGAGGTGTGCTGACGTACAGGTCTGGGCCCCAGCATTTT. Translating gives CASSPRGVLTYRSGPQHF.

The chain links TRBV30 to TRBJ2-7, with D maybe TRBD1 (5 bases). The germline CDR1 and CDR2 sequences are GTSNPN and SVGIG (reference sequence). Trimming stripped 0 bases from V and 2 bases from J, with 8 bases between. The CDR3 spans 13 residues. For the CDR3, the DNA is TGTGCCTGGAGTGTAGACAGTCCCTACGAGCAGTACTTC. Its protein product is CAWSVDSPYEQYF.

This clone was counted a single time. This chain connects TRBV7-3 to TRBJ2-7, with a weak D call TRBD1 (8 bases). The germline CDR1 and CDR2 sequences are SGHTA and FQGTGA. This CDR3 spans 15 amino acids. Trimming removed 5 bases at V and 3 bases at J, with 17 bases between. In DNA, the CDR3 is TGTGCCAGCAGCCCAGGGGGCGGGAGAAACTACGAGCAGTACTTC. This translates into CASSPGGGRNYEQYF.

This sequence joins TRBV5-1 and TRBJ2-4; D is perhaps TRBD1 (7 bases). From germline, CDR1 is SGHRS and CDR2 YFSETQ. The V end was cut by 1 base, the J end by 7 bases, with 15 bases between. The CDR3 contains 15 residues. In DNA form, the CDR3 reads TGCGCCAGCAGCTTGCCCACTTCAGGGGGGAACATTCAGTACTTC. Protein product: CASSLPTSGGNIQYF.

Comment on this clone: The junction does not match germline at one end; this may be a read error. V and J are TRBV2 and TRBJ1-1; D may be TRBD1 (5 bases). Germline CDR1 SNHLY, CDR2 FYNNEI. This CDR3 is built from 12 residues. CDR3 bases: TGTGCCAGAAGTGACCGACAGTCTGAAGCTTTCTTT. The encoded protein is CARSDRQSEAFF.

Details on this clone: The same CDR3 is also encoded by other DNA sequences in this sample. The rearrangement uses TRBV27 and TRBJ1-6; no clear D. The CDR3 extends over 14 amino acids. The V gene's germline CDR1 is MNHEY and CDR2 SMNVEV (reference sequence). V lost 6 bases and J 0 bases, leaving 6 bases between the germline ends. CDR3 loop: CASSLSSYNSPLHF. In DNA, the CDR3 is TGTGCCAGCAGCCTAAGCTCCTATAATTCACCCCTCCACTTT.

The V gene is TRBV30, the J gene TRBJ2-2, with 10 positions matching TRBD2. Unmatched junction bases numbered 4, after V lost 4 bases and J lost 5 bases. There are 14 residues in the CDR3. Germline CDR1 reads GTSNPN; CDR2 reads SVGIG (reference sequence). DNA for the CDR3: TGTGCCTGGATAGCGGGAGGTTTGACCGGGGAGCTGTTTTTT. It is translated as CAWIAGGLTGELFF.

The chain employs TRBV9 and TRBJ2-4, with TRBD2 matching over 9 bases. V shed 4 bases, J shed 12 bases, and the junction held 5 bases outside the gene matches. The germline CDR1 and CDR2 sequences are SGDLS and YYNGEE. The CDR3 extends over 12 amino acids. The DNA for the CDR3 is TGTGCCAGCAGCCCAGGACTAGCGCCTCAGTACTTC. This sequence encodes CASSPGLAPQYF.

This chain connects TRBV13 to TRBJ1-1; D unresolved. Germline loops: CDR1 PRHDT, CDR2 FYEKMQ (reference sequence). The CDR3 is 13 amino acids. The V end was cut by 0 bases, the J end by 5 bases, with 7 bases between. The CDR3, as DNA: TGTGCCAGCAGCTTAGGAGAGGGTACTGAAGCTTTCTTT. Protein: CASSLGEGTEAFF.

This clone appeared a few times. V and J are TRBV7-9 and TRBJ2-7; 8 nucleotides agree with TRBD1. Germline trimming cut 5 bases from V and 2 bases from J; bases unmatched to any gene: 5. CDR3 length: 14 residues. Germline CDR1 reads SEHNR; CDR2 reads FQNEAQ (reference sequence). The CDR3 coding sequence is TGTGCCAGCAGCCCCCGGGACAGGACCTACGAGCAGTACTTC. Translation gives CASSPRDRTYEQYF.